This T cell receptor beta chain was captured by sequencing in a study of cytomegalovirus exposure and HLA in healthy donors. Study-wide results and limits: Based on reports, TCR beta sequences accurately predicted HLA-A and HLA-B alleles for most subjects.

Primers: 60 Vbeta forward and 13 Jbeta reverse. Measured with immunoSEQ multiplex PCR; TCRdb has only the in-frame clones, and not every one. This sample has 200,000 to 300,000 clones, with around 80% found just once. Trimming at V came to 6 bases and at J to 5 bases, leaving 6 bases not matched to a gene. Germline V gene lookup returns CDR1 LNHDA and CDR2 SQIVND (reference sequence). The CDR3 is 14 residues long. This clone was counted between two and nine times. Its cognate antigen is unknown. Input material: PBMCs. This sequence joins TRBV19 and TRBJ1-5; TRBD1 agrees at 8 bases. This receptor was identified in a boy younger than 18 in good health and CMV-seronegative. CDR3: CASSPHRGDQPQHF. The CDR3 DNA reads TGTGCCAGTAGCCCACACAGGGGGGATCAGCCCCAGCATTTT.